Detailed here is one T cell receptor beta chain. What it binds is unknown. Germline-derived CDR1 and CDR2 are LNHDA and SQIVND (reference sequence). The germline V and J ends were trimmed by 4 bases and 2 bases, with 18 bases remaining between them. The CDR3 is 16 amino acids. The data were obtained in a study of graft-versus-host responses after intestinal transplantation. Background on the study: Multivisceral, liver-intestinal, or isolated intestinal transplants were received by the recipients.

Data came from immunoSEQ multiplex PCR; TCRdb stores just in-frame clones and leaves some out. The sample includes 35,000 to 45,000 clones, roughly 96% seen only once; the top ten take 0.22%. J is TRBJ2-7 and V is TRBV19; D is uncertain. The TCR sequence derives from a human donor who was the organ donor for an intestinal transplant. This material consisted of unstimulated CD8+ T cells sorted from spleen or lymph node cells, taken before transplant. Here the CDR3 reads CASSTGLRRWTYEQYF. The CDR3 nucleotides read TGTGCCAGTAGTACGGGCCTTCGAAGGTGGACCTACGAGCAGTACTTC.